These T cell receptor beta chains were read from a single sample in a study of shared clonotypes between healthy human individuals. Here immunoSEQ multiplex PCR was the method, and the copy in TCRdb shows in-frame clones only, minus some. Of 2 million to 2.5 million clones in the sample, over 90% are singletons; the top ten hold roughly 0.36%. Sequencing used naive CD4+ T cells from PBMCs. Every receptor here comes from a man aged 18 to 29 in good health. Some clones in this sample may be carry-over from other donors' samples. The CDR3 runs from the conserved cysteine through the conserved F or W.

j_call: TRBJ1-2; v_call: TRBV10-3; cdr3_aa: CAISESPGTAYGYTF
j_call: TRBJ2-1; v_call: TRBV7-9; cdr3_aa: CASSPVGGGYNEQFF
j_call: TRBJ1-4; v_call: TRBV7-9; cdr3_aa: CASSPQQGPSEKLFF
j_call: TRBJ1-5; v_call: TRBV19; cdr3_aa: CASTHRGGQNINQPQHF
j_call: TRBJ1-2; v_call: TRBV19; cdr3_aa: CASSIRAQGGYTF
j_call: TRBJ1-2; v_call: TRBV2; cdr3_aa: CASSEVSVVGYGYTF
j_call: TRBJ2-3; v_call: TRBV5-5; cdr3_aa: CASSHDLADTQYF
j_call: TRBJ2-3; v_call: TRBV11-2; cdr3_aa: CASSSRLAGEDTQYF
j_call: TRBJ2-7; v_call: TRBV2; cdr3_aa: CASRLTGDSYEQYF
j_call: TRBJ2-1; v_call: TRBV6-6; cdr3_aa: CASSYSRGRENEQFF